The 5 T cell receptor beta chains below were found in one sample sequenced in a study of vaccination and CD4 T cells after COVID-19. Treatment defined: roughly ten-day PBMC culture with coronavirus spike peptide pools or control peptides (ViraFEST assay). With the Oncomine TCR Beta short-read assay, DNA from cultured CD4+ T cells was sequenced. TCRdb analysed the PCR reads with MiXCR anew, one entry per CDR3 protein. The profile shows more than 13,000 distinct CDR3 sequences, less than 70% of them singletons. Their antigens remain unidentified. This specimen consisted of CD4+ T cells from blood, cultured in vitro, obtained before SARS-CoV-2 vaccination. These receptors all come from a human donor who had recovered from COVID-19.

In regard to this clonotype: Germline and junction disagree at one end, which may indicate a read error. The rearrangement links TRBV12-3 or TRBV12-4 to TRBJ1-5; no clear D. The CDR3 runs 19 residues. CDR3 amino acids: CASSLVSPAGSYSNQPQHF. As DNA, the CDR3 is TGCGCCAGCAGTTTGGTTAGTCCGGCGGGGTCGTATAGCAATCAGCCCCAGCATTTT.

The CDR3 here is CATRARANTEAFF. In nucleotides, the CDR3 is TGTGCCACCCGTGCGAGGGCGAACACTGAAGCTTTCTTT. J is TRBJ1-1 and V is TRBV24-1; no definite D call. V shed 9 bases and J shed 1 base, with 11 bases lying between them. Germline values: CDR1 KGHDR, CDR2 SFDVKD. This CDR3 has 13 amino acids.

This chain joins TRBV11-3 and TRBJ2-7, with D unclear. The CDR3 has 14 residues. CDR1 is SGHNT, CDR2 YENEEA, per germline. The V end lost 3 bases, the J end lost 0 bases, and 9 bases lay between the germline ends. The CDR3, as DNA: TGTGCCAGCAGCTTTAGTTCCACCTCCTACGAGCAGTACTTC. Translating gives CASSFSSTSYEQYF.

This clonotype was recorded a few times. The J gene is TRBJ1-5, the V gene TRBV20-1, with D perhaps TRBD1 (6 bases). V dropped 6 bases and J dropped 7 bases, with 16 bases sitting between them. This CDR3 has 13 amino acids. The germline CDR1 and CDR2 sequences are DFQATT and SNEGSKA (reference sequence). The CDR3 protein is CSAGRGGRQPQHF. DNA of the CDR3: TGCAGTGCGGGGAGAGGGGGACGACAGCCCCAGCATTTT.

This clonotype has only a few counts. The rearrangement uses TRBV20-1 and TRBJ1-4; D perhaps matches TRBD1 (6 bases). The germline V and J ends were trimmed by 7 bases and 7 bases, with 16 bases remaining between them. Per the germline V gene, CDR1 is DFQATT and CDR2 is SNEGSKA (reference sequence). The CDR3 loop spans 13 amino acids. The CDR3 DNA is TGCAGTGTCCCGGGGGCAGGGTCTGAAAAACTGTTTTTT. Its translation is CSVPGAGSEKLFF.